The clone carrying this T cell receptor beta chain is medium-sized within its sample. The gene names given are mouse names. The DNA ends 1 residue before the CDR3 does, and the rest of the CDR3 is filled in from the germline J gene. Here immunoSEQ multiplex PCR was the method, and the copy in TCRdb shows in-frame clones only, minus some. The data show fewer than 9,000 clones, less than 45% seen once. Time point given: mouse harvest day 14 after allogeneic transplant. Mouse grafts combined 10^7 T-cell-depleted bone marrow cells with 10^6 splenic CD5+ T cells. The CDR3 has 14 residues. The source of the sample is a study of tissue T cells after allogeneic stem cell transplantation.

The chain links TRBV22 to TRBJ1-2; the table's TRBD1 call for D was not verified on the DNA. TRBV22 is classified as a pseudogene. Sequencing was done on a sample of skin. The TCR comes from a female BALB/c mouse given C57BL/6 T cells with graft-versus-host disease after an allogeneic hematopoietic cell transplant. CDR3 residues: CASSSQGANSDYTF. Incomplete CDR3 DNA: TGTGCCAGCAGTTCTCAGGGGGCGAACTCCGACTACACC.